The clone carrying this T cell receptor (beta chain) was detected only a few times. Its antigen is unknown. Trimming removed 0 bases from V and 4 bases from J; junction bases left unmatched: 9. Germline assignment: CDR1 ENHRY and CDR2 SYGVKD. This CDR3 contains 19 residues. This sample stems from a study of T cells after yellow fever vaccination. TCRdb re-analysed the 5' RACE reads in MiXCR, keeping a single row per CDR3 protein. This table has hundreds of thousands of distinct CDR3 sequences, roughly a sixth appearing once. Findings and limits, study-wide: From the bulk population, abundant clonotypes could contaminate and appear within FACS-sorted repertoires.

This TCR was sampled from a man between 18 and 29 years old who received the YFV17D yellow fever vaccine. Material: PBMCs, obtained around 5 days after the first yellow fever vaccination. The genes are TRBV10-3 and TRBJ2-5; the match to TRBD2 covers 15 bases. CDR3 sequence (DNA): TGTGCCATCAGTGAGTCTTCATGGACTAGCGGGGGGGCCTCAGAGACCCAGTACTTC. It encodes CAISESSWTSGGASETQYF.